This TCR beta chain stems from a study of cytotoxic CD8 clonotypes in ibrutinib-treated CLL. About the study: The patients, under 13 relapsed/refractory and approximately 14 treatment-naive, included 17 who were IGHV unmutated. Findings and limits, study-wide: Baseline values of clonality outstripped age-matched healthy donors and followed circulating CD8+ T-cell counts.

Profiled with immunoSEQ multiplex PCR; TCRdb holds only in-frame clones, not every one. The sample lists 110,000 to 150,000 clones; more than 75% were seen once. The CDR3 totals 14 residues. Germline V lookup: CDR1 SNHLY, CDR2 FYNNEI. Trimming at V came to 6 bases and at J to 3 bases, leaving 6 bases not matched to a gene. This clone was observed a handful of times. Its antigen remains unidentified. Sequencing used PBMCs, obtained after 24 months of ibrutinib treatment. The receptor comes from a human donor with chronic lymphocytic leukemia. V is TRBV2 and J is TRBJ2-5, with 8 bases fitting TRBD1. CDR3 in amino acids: CASRARTGKETQYF. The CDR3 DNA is TGTGCCAGCAGGGCCCGGACAGGGAAAGAGACCCAGTACTTC.